The 32 T cell receptor beta chains listed next were all sequenced from one sample in a study of tumor and adjacent non-tumor tissue in lung cancer. A modified ARM-PCR protocol with three rounds of nested PCR amplified TCRbeta. Via MiXCR, TCRdb re-called the multiplex PCR reads, giving one row per CDR3 protein. The sample shows approximately 76,000 distinct CDR3 sequences, around 65% of them seen only once. No cell sorting was done before RNA was extracted from the tissue. The sample consisted of lung tumor tissue. The receptors come from a woman between 70 and 85 years old with non-small cell lung cancer.

Notes on this clonotype: Because the CDR3 is missing its conserved closing phenylalanine or tryptophan, this is likely a read error. V is TRBV5-1 and J is TRBJ2-2; 7 nucleotides align to TRBD2. Germline CDR1 SGHRS, CDR2 YFSETQ. The CDR3 runs to 16 residues. The CDR3: CASSSSRTSVTGELFY. For the CDR3, the DNA is TGCGCCAGTAGCTCATCCCGGACTAGTGTCACCGGGGAGCTGTTTTAT.

The rearrangement joins TRBV20-1 to TRBJ2-7; 8 nucleotides agree with TRBD2. CDR1 and CDR2 from the germline V gene are DFQATT and SNEGSKA (reference sequence). The CDR3 extends over 13 amino acids. The V segment lost 2 bases and the J segment 10 bases; nucleotides outside the gene matches: 10. CDR3 sequence: CSARRGLDGKQYF. The CDR3 DNA follows: TGCAGTGCTAGAAGGGGACTAGACGGCAAACAGTACTTC.

Comments on this clonotype: Relative to the germline gene, one junction end is altered; a read error may explain this. The gene calls are TRBV6-1 and TRBJ1-1; D might be TRBD1 (5 bases). The V gene's germline CDR1 is MNHNS and CDR2 SASEGT. This CDR3 contains 17 residues. In DNA, the CDR3 is TGTGCCAGCAGTGGACAGACATGGGGCTTCAAGAACAATGAAGCTTTCTTT. Amino acid sequence: CASSGQTWGFKNNEAFF.

This clonotype has a count of ten or more. This sequence joins TRBV29-1 and TRBJ2-6; D might be TRBD2 (6 bases). The CDR3 length is 16 residues. V lost 1 base, J lost 0 bases, and 10 bases lay in between. Germline CDR1 reads SQVTM; CDR2 reads ANQGSEA. This CDR3 is CSVEGLGFSGANVLTF. DNA for the CDR3: TGCAGCGTTGAAGGACTAGGGTTCTCTGGGGCCAACGTCCTGACTTTC.

Concerning this clonotype itself: A much larger clone lies one base from this, so it may be a read error. V usage is TRBV30 and J usage is TRBJ2-7; 8 bases are shared with TRBD1. In germline, CDR1 is GTSNPN, CDR2 SVGIG (reference sequence). The CDR3 totals 14 residues. DNA for the CDR3: TGTGTCTGGAGTGTAGGGCAGGGGGCATACGAGCAGTACTTC. The encoded protein is CVWSVGQGAYEQYF.

Details on this clonotype: A read error may explain this, as a much larger clone is one base away. The chain links TRBV5-1 to TRBJ2-1; tentatively, D is TRBD2 (6 bases). Germline CDR1 reads SGHRS; CDR2 reads YFSETQ. The CDR3 is 15 amino acids. Trimming stripped 1 base from V and 7 bases from J, with 15 bases between. The CDR3 spells CASSLNTGVRNEQFF. The CDR3 bases are TGCGCCAGCAGCTTGAATACGGGAGTAAGGAATGAGCAGTTCTTC.

The genes are TRBV6-2 or TRBV6-3 and TRBJ2-1, with D possibly TRBD2 on 6 matching bases. The CDR3 is made up of 12 amino acids. Germline V gene data show CDR1 as MNHEY and CDR2 as SVGEGT. In DNA form, the CDR3 reads TGTTTCAGCAGTTACGAGGAGGGCGAGCAGTTCTTC. Translating gives CFSSYEEGEQFF.

V and J are TRBV5-1 and TRBJ2-1, with 12 nucleotides matching TRBD2. The CDR3 loop spans 14 amino acids. J was trimmed by 5 bases and V by 4 bases; bases with no gene match: 1. Germline CDR1 is SGHRS and CDR2 is YFSETQ. This CDR3 reads CASSLAGGNNEQFF. The DNA of the CDR3 is TGCGCCAGCAGCCTAGCGGGAGGGAACAATGAGCAGTTCTTC.

Comments on this clonotype: An end of the junction does not agree with germline; a read error may underlie this. This rearrangement joins TRBV20-1 to TRBJ2-2, with D unresolved. The CDR3 totals 14 residues. Germline V CDR1 and CDR2: DFQATT, SNEGSKA (reference sequence). The CDR3: CSVSLGVNTGELFF. As DNA, the CDR3 is TGCAGTGTTAGTTTAGGCGTTAACACAGGGGAGCTGTTTTTT.

As concerns this clonotype: At one end, the junction sequence differs from germline, possibly due to a read error. The chain joins TRBV6-5 to TRBJ2-7; 9 nucleotides line up with TRBD1. In germline, CDR1 is MNHEY, CDR2 SVGAGI. CDR3 length equals 16 residues. This CDR3 is CASSYSRDRVGYGQYF. The CDR3 region has the DNA TGTGCCAGCAGTTATAGTAGGGACAGGGTGGGGTACGGGCAGTACTTC.

Turning to this clonotype: One end of the junction does not line up with germline, which may come from a read error. The V gene is TRBV29-1, the J gene TRBJ2-3; 7 bases are a match to TRBD1. Germline CDR1 and CDR2: SQVTM and ANQGSEA. CDR3 size: 14 residues. In DNA, the CDR3 is TGCAGTGTGGGAGACAGGGCTGGCACACATACGCAGTATTTT. This encodes CSVGDRAGTHTQYF.

A remark on this clonotype: The junction departs from germline at one end; a sequencing error may be responsible. The chain carries TRBV11-3 and TRBJ2-1, with TRBD2 identical over 9 bases. From germline, CDR1 is SGHNT and CDR2 YENEEA. The CDR3 sequence is 15 residues long. CDR3 nucleotide sequence: TGTGCCAGCAGCTTGGCTAGCGGGAACTACTATGAGCAGTTCTTC. Protein: CASSLASGNYYEQFF.

This rearrangement joins TRBV29-1 to TRBJ1-3; D ambiguous. CDR3 size: 12 residues. Looked up from germline, CDR1 is SQVTM and CDR2 is ANQGSEA. The CDR3: CRVKDSGNTIYF. The CDR3 DNA is TGCAGGGTTAAAGACTCTGGAAACACCATATATTTT. The full variable domain, in which reference TRBV29-1 and TRBJ1-3 provide the parts outside the CDR3, is SAVISQKPSRDICQRGTSLTIQCQVDSQVTMMFWYRQQPGQSLTLIATANQGSEATYESGFVIDKFPISRPNLTFSTLTVSNMSPEDSSIYLCRVKDSGNTIYFGEGSWLTVV.

The chain recombines TRBV29-1 with TRBJ2-7; D unresolved. Germline loops: CDR1 SQVTM, CDR2 ANQGSEA. There are 13 residues in the CDR3. Trimming cost V 5 bases and J 5 bases, with 16 bases left between them. The CDR3 DNA is TGCAGCGTTATGTTAGCTCGGTCCCACGAGCAGTACTTC. Its protein is CSVMLARSHEQYF.

As concerns this clonotype: One end of the junction does not line up with germline, which may come from a read error. The chain employs TRBV5-1 and TRBJ2-7; TRBD2 matches at 9 bases. The CDR3 contains 15 residues. Germline CDR1 SGHRS, CDR2 YFSETQ. Here the CDR3 reads CASSPGVAGAYGQYF. The DNA for the CDR3 is TGCGCCAGCAGTCCCGGGGTAGCGGGGGCATACGGGCAGTACTTC.

For this clonotype: It may be a read error: a sequence one base away is much more abundant. This chain uses TRBV20-1 with TRBJ2-2; D ambiguous. CDR3 length equals 15 residues. Germline V gives CDR1 DFQATT, CDR2 SNEGSKA (reference sequence). The CDR3 sequence is CIARADGQNTGELFF. The CDR3 nucleotides read TGCATTGCTAGAGCAGACGGCCAGAACACCGGGGAGCTGTTTTTT.

This clonotype was seen only once. A much bigger clone sits one base away, suggesting this may be a read error. The V and J genes are TRBV28 and TRBJ1-2; perhaps TRBD1 as D (5 bases). The CDR3 runs 13 residues. Germline lookup yields CDR1 MDHEN and CDR2 SYDVKM. Written as DNA, the CDR3 is TGTACCAGCAACGAACGGGTGGGGGGTGGCTACACCTTC. Translating gives CTSNERVGGGYTF.

Remarks on this clonotype: Sequence at one end of the junction differs from germline and may be a read error. The chain employs TRBV11-1 and TRBJ2-4, with 8 bases that match TRBD2. This CDR3 is built from 16 residues. Germline CDR1 and CDR2: SGHAT and FQDESV (reference sequence). The CDR3 DNA reads as TGTACCAGCAGCCCAAGCGACGGACTAGCCAAAAACATTCAGTATTTC. Translated, it gives CTSSPSDGLAKNIQYF.

Concerning this clonotype: The conserved phenylalanine or tryptophan is not found at the CDR3 terminus, so this likely reflects a read error. The CDR3, as DNA: TGTGCCAGCAGTGAAGTGAATAGGATCTCCTACGAGCAGTACATC. This encodes CASSEVNRISYEQYI. This chain connects TRBV6-1 to TRBJ2-7; D uncertain. V was trimmed by 1 base and J by 0 bases, leaving 10 bases between them. CDR1 and CDR2 from the germline V gene are MNHNS and SASEGT. CDR3 size: 15 residues.

As concerns this clonotype: Compared with germline, one end of the junction differs, possibly owing to a read error. The chain joins TRBV28 to TRBJ1-2, with TRBD1 identical over 7 bases. Germline V CDR1 and CDR2: MDHEN, SYDVKM. The CDR3 length is 14 residues. This chain's CDR3 is CASNIGTDNNGYTF. CDR3 DNA sequence: TGTGCCAGCAACATTGGGACAGATAACAATGGCTACACCTTC.

This clonotype counts as medium-sized (0.01 to 0.1%). The rearrangement joins TRBV4-1 to TRBJ2-3; no reliable D call. Germline V CDR1 and CDR2: MGHRA, YSYEKL. The CDR3 has 12 residues. V was clipped by 3 bases and J by 5 bases, with 6 bases between them. CDR3 sequence (DNA): TGCGCCAGCAGCCAGTGGGAAGATACGCAGTATTTT. The encoded protein is CASSQWEDTQYF.

Comments on this clonotype: Compared with germline, one end of the junction differs, possibly owing to a read error. The CDR3 sequence: CASSQSVRLAGRYAVF. The CDR3 region has the DNA TGTGCTAGCAGCCAATCAGTCCGACTAGCAGGAAGATACGCAGTATTT. The V call is TRBV5-4, the J call TRBJ2-3; TRBD2 aligns across 7 bases. The germline V gene has CDR1 SGHNT and CDR2 YYREEE (reference sequence). The CDR3 consists of 16 residues.

This clonotype was counted a few times. This may be a read error, as it is one base from a much larger clone. CDR3 bases: TGTGCCAACAGCCTGGCCCCGGAATACGAGCAGTACTTC. This codes for CANSLAPEYEQYF. The chain employs TRBV7-3 and TRBJ2-7, with no clear D. In germline, CDR1 is SGHTA, CDR2 FQGTGA. The CDR3 loop spans 13 amino acids. The variable domain in full, with the rest retrieved from reference TRBV7-3 and TRBJ2-7, is GAGVSQTPSNKVTEKGKYVELRCDPISGHTALYWYRQSLGQGPEFLIYFQGTGAADDSGLPNDRFFAVRPEGSVSTLKIQRTERGDSAVYLCANSLAPEYEQYFGPGTRLTVT.

The rearrangement uses TRBV5-6 and TRBJ1-1, with D possibly matching TRBD1 (5 bases). The germline gives CDR1 SGHDT, CDR2 YYEEEE. The CDR3 has 15 amino acids. CDR3 residues: CDNSFWPGVNTEAFF. The CDR3, as DNA: TGTGACAACAGCTTTTGGCCGGGGGTGAACACTGAAGCTTTCTTT.

This clonotype has a single count. A much larger clone lies one base from this, so it may be a read error. The CDR3 loop reads CACSSQGIGELFF. CDR3 coding DNA: TGTGCCTGCAGCTCACAGGGGATCGGGGAGCTGTTTTTT. The chain recombines TRBV7-9 with TRBJ2-2, with TRBD1 matching 7 bases. Per germline, CDR1 SEHNR and CDR2 FQNEAQ (reference sequence). The CDR3 has 13 amino acids.

A remark on this clonotype: One end of the junction does not line up with germline, which may come from a read error. The V call is TRBV7-9, the J call TRBJ1-2; D not certain. The CDR3 is 17 residues long. Germline V lookup: CDR1 SEHNR, CDR2 FQNEAQ (reference sequence). The CDR3 is CASTTYGRTGNDYGYTF. For the CDR3, the DNA is TGTGCCAGCACCACATACGGGAGGACGGGGAATGACTATGGCTACACTTTC.

This chain uses TRBV5-1 with TRBJ2-7, with D perhaps TRBD1 or TRBD2 (6 bases each). V was cut by 4 bases and J by 6 bases, with 23 bases left in between. Germline-derived CDR1 and CDR2 are SGHRS and YFSETQ. The CDR3 loop spans 16 amino acids. CDR3 nucleotides: TGCGCCAGCAGCATAGGAGGGACATGTACTACCTGCGAGCAGTACTTC. Translating gives CASSIGGTCTTCEQYF.

V is TRBV29-1 and J is TRBJ2-1, with D unclear. Trimming pared 6 bases from V and 2 bases from J, leaving 14 bases between. The CDR3 extends over 14 amino acids. Germline CDR1 and CDR2: SQVTM and ANQGSEA. The CDR3 is CSVEPVSTYNEQFF. The CDR3 DNA reads TGCAGCGTCGAGCCTGTTTCTACCTACAATGAGCAGTTCTTC.

The rearrangement joins TRBV6-1 to TRBJ2-2; D is possibly TRBD2 (6 bases). In germline, CDR1 is MNHNS, CDR2 SASEGT. The CDR3 has 13 amino acids. CDR3 sequence (DNA): TGTACTAGCAGTGAGACTTCGCGGGGGGAGCTGTTTTTT. Amino acid sequence: CTSSETSRGELFF.

The table lists this clonotype with a count of one. This sequence joins TRBV4-1 and TRBJ2-7; 8 bases are shared with TRBD2. The CDR3 consists of 18 residues. V dropped 4 bases and J dropped 0; count of bases not matched to a gene: 14. The germline V gene encodes CDR1 MGHRA and CDR2 YSYEKL. Here the CDR3 DNA reads TGCGCCAGCAGCCCCAGTACTAGCGGAAGAGGCAACTCCTACGAGCAGTACGTC. Encoded protein: CASSPSTSGRGNSYEQYV.

Turning to this clonotype: This may arise from a read error, as a much more abundant clone is one base away. J is TRBJ1-2 and V is TRBV25-1; a weak D match, TRBD1 (6 bases). Trimming shortened V by 5 bases and J by 6 bases, and 10 bases separated the two germline ends. This CDR3 is built from 12 residues. Germline V lookup: CDR1 MGHDK, CDR2 SYGVNS. For the CDR3, the DNA is TGTGCCAGCAGTTGCGGGGGCGATGGCTACACCTTC. This codes for CASSCGGDGYTF.

Comment on this clonotype: One junction end disagrees with the germline gene, perhaps due to a read error. This chain links TRBV7-9 with TRBJ2-3; D tentatively reads TRBD1 or TRBD2 (6 bases each). In germline, CDR1 is SEHNR, CDR2 FQNEAQ (reference sequence). The CDR3 runs to 13 residues. CDR3 DNA: TGTGCCAGCAGCTTGGGGGGCACAGGTACGCAGTATTTT. It is translated as CASSLGGTGTQYF.